One sample yielded the 5 T cell receptor beta chains listed below, sequenced in a study of neurological immune-mediated disorders. From the 5' RACE reads, TCRdb called clonotypes with MiXCR, one entry per CDR3 protein. The sample records tens of thousands of distinct CDR3 sequences, 4% to 6% being singletons. Specimen: PBMCs. Source of these receptors: a man younger than 30 with multiple sclerosis.

This clonotype has a count of ten or more. V and J are TRBV7-2 and TRBJ1-1; 9 bases match TRBD1. J gave up 6 bases and V 5 bases, and 10 bases lay outside the gene matches. This CDR3 has 15 residues. The germline CDR1 and CDR2 sequences are SGHTA and FQGNSA. The chain's CDR3 is CASSPRQGGVAEAFF. The CDR3 DNA sequence: TGTGCCAGCAGCCCCCGACAGGGGGGTGTGGCTGAAGCTTTCTTT.

At least ten counts were recorded for this clonotype. The chain is built from TRBV20-1 and TRBJ2-7; possible D gene TRBD2, 6 bases. The V end lost 3 bases, the J end lost 2 bases, and 11 bases lay between the germline ends. This CDR3 has 13 amino acids. In germline, CDR1 is DFQATT, CDR2 SNEGSKA (reference sequence). The CDR3 loop is CSARRDSAYEQYF. The CDR3 DNA reads as TGCAGTGCTAGGAGGGACTCCGCCTACGAGCAGTACTTC.

At least ten counts were recorded for this clonotype. The V and J genes are TRBV29-1 and TRBJ1-5, with 9 bases fitting TRBD1. From germline, CDR1 is SQVTM and CDR2 ANQGSEA. The junction had 4 bases not matched to a gene; V was cut back by 6 bases and J by 4 bases. This CDR3 is 13 amino acids long. The CDR3 sequence is CSVGDRANQPQHF. The CDR3 DNA reads TGCAGCGTCGGGGACAGGGCTAATCAGCCCCAGCATTTT. Drawing the rest from reference TRBV29-1 and TRBJ1-5, the complete variable domain is SAVISQKPSRDICQRGTSLTIQCQVDSQVTMMFWYRQQPGQSLTLIATANQGSEATYESGFVIDKFPISRPNLTFSTLTVSNMSPEDSSIYLCSVGDRANQPQHFGDGTRLSIL.

This clonotype was recorded many times. The chain combines TRBV5-1 with TRBJ1-4; maybe TRBD1 (6 bases). V gave up 6 bases and J gave up 8 bases, with 20 bases separating them. The germline gives CDR1 SGHRS, CDR2 YFSETQ. This CDR3 has 15 residues. This chain's CDR3 is CASKVSGGPAEKLFF. CDR3 DNA: TGCGCCAGCAAAGTGTCTGGGGGCCCGGCAGAAAAACTGTTTTTT.

V usage is TRBV29-1 and J usage is TRBJ2-7; D unresolved. This CDR3 spans 13 amino acids. V was clipped by 4 bases and J by 1 base, with 11 bases between them. The germline V gene encodes CDR1 SQVTM and CDR2 ANQGSEA. The CDR3 reads CSVVRLPSYEQYF. The CDR3 bases are TGCAGCGTTGTACGGCTCCCTTCCTACGAGCAGTACTTC.